The entry below describes one T cell receptor beta chain. Per the original data handling: How many nucleated cells were present was estimated from reference gene primer amplification. Sequencing was performed with immunoSEQ multiplex PCR; in TCRdb, only in-frame clones are kept and a portion is missing. From that table come the V and J calls and clone size; the DNA was used to work out D and trimming. Among 300,000 to 400,000 clones listed, roughly 90% were seen once. This specimen belongs to a study of blood T cell repertoires in COVID-19. For the study at large: Donors in the United States, Italy and Spain gave samples during acute or convalescent COVID-19.

Looked up from germline, CDR1 is MNHEY and CDR2 is SVGAGI. The CDR3 runs to 13 residues. J gave up 4 bases and V 6 bases, and 5 bases lay outside the gene matches. Participants spanned ages about 18 to 100 years and resided in about two dozen US areas. This sequence originates from a woman in her twenties or thirties with acute COVID-19. Sequencing was done on a sample of PBMCs or T cells enriched from blood (not recorded which). The rearrangement links TRBV6-5 to TRBJ1-2, with TRBD1 matching 7 bases. CDR3 DNA sequence: TGTGCCAGCAGCCCGACAGGGCCCTATGGCTACACCTTC. It specifies CASSPTGPYGYTF.